Sequencing of this T cell receptor (beta chain) was carried out in a study of T-cell reconstitution after alpha-beta-depleted transplantation in children. A TCRbeta library incorporating unique molecular identifiers was prepared. From the PCR reads, TCRdb called clonotypes with MiXCR, one entry per CDR3 protein. The sample includes a few hundred thousand distinct CDR3 sequences, about 16% of them seen just once. Source: PBMCs from the stem cell graft donor, taken from the stem cell graft. This clonotype was sampled from a human donor who donated a stem cell graft to a child with acute lymphoblastic leukemia.

As DNA, the CDR3 is TGTGCCAGCAGCTTAGGCCCCATCGAGCAGTACTTC. It encodes CASSLGPIEQYF. The chain employs TRBV7-8 and TRBJ2-7; D is undetermined. The CDR3 spans 12 residues. Trimming removed 1 base from V and 6 bases from J, with 7 bases in between. Germline V gives CDR1 SGHVS, CDR2 FQNEAQ.